This T cell receptor beta chain was identified during a study of OX40 agonist ivuxolimab in advanced cancers. Clones were sequenced by immunoSEQ multiplex PCR, and TCRdb holds only the in-frame ones, with some missing. This sample carries 52,000 or so clones, 94% of them seen once, and the ten largest clones take approximately 12%. This clone has only a few counts. Germline and junction disagree at one end, which may indicate a read error. CDR1 and CDR2 from the germline V gene are MNHEY and SVGAGI. The CDR3 spans 11 residues. The sequence derives from an adult with an advanced solid tumor such as melanoma, head and neck, liver or kidney cancer. The starting material was CD4+ or CD8+ T cells sorted from blood, obtained in a trial of the OX40 agonist ivuxolimab. This rearrangement joins TRBV6-5 to TRBJ1-2; D remains unclear. CDR3 sequence: CATSANYGYTF. The CDR3 nucleotides read TGTGCCACCAGTGCTAACTATGGCTACACCTTC.